The rows below give T cell receptor beta chains drawn from one sample of a study of metastatic and nonmetastatic thyroid tumors. TCRdb ran MiXCR on the PCR reads. The table has roughly 39,000 clones, around half seen once; the top ten hold around a quarter. Input material: tumor tissue. The source of these receptors is a male donor with papillary thyroid cancer or a benign thyroid nodule (not recorded which). Some clones in this sample may be carry-over from other donors' samples. CDR3s include the opening cysteine and the closing phenylalanine or tryptophan. Each record gives: V gene, D gene, J gene, clone size, CDR3 protein, CDR3 DNA. A D gene is named only where the DNA matches it firmly. Clone sizes are given selectively: once, few, many, or a class where the clone is expanded.

>TRBV11-2|.|TRBJ2-7|few
CASTIGDWSYEQYF
TGTGCCAGCACTATCGGGGATTGGTCCTACGAGCAGTACTTC
>TRBV12-3/TRBV12-4|TRBD2|TRBJ2-1|.
CASSLTSGKNEQFF
TGTGCCAGCAGTTTGACTAGCGGGAAAAATGAGCAGTTCTTC
>TRBV15|.|TRBJ1-1|.
CATLNRELHTEAFF
TGTGCCACCCTAAACAGGGAGTTGCACACTGAAGCTTTCTTT
>TRBV7-8|.|TRBJ2-3|.
CASTLSTDTQYF
TGTGCCAGCACCCTAAGTACAGATACGCAGTATTTT
>TRBV2|.|TRBJ1-6|.
CASSEMSSQYSPLHF
TGTGCCAGCAGTGAAATGAGTTCCCAATATTCACCCCTCCACTTT
>TRBV9|.|TRBJ2-3|.
CASSVGSAGTDTQYF
TGTGCCAGCAGCGTAGGCTCGGCGGGAACAGATACGCAGTATTTT
>TRBV5-6|.|TRBJ2-7|few
CASSLGLFLVYEQYF
TGTGCCAGCAGCTTGGGACTGTTTCTAGTTTACGAGCAGTACTTC
>TRBV11-3|TRBD1|TRBJ1-6|.
CASSSTGGSSPLHF
TGTGCCAGCAGCTCAACAGGGGGGAGTTCACCCCTCCACTTT
>TRBV2|.|TRBJ1-2|few
CASSDPAYNYGYTF
TGTGCCAGCAGTGACCCGGCGTATAACTATGGCTACACCTTC
>TRBV4-2|.|TRBJ2-1|.
CASSPGGTSYNEQFF
TGTGCCAGCAGCCCCGGGGGAACCTCCTACAATGAGCAGTTCTTC
>TRBV5-1|.|TRBJ2-7|.
CASSPNGDITYEQYF
TGCGCCAGCAGCCCGAACGGGGACATCACCTACGAGCAGTACTTC
>TRBV6-1|.|TRBJ1-2|.
CASSEQGNGYTF
TGTGCCAGCAGTGAACAGGGGAATGGCTACACCTTC
>TRBV15|TRBD2|TRBJ2-7|.
CATSRDRGRGYEQYF
TGTGCCACCAGCAGAGACCGCGGGAGGGGGTACGAGCAGTACTTC
>TRBV30|.|TRBJ1-5|.
CAWSASSNQPQHF
TGTGCCTGGAGTGCCAGTAGCAATCAGCCCCAGCATTTT
>TRBV30|.|TRBJ2-3|.
CAWSPGGALTDTQYF
TGTGCCTGGAGTCCGGGCGGGGCCCTCACAGATACGCAGTATTTT
>TRBV11-2|.|TRBJ2-2|.
CASSLDPGGELFF
TGTGCCAGCAGCTTAGATCCTGGCGGGGAGCTGTTTTTT
>TRBV4-1|TRBD1|TRBJ2-7|.
CASSQADRSGPYEQYF
TGCGCCAGCAGCCAAGCGGACAGGTCAGGGCCCTACGAGCAGTACTTC
>TRBV28|.|TRBJ2-2|.
CASSRRRWITQTGELFF
TGTGCCAGCAGCAGACGGAGGTGGATCACGCAAACCGGGGAGCTGTTTTTT
>TRBV7-2|.|TRBJ1-1|.
CASFPGQGNTEAFF
TGTGCCAGCTTCCCCGGGCAGGGGAACACTGAAGCTTTCTTT
>TRBV28|TRBD2|TRBJ2-3|few
CASSLGAKSGTSGQDTQYF
TGTGCCAGCAGTTTGGGTGCGAAATCAGGGACTAGCGGTCAAGATACGCAGTATTTT
>TRBV5-6|.|TRBJ2-1|few
CASSLVRVGGYYNEQFF
TGTGCCAGCAGCTTGGTCAGGGTCGGGGGCTACTACAATGAGCAGTTCTTC
>TRBV20-1|TRBD1|TRBJ1-2|.
CSARPWSGGGGYTF
TGCAGTGCGAGACCATGGTCAGGGGGCGGTGGCTACACCTTC
>TRBV9|TRBD1|TRBJ2-2|.
CASSVGGQHTGELFF
TGTGCCAGCAGCGTAGGGGGACAGCACACCGGGGAGCTGTTTTTT
>TRBV19|TRBD1|TRBJ2-7|.
CASTGDSPYEQYF
TGTGCCAGTACCGGGGACAGTCCCTACGAGCAGTACTTC